Sequencing of this TCR beta chain was carried out in a study of a mutant IDH1 vaccine in newly diagnosed glioma. The wider study: Patients began vaccination 4-6 weeks after radiotherapy alone, or with temozolomide cycles. Patients' prior therapy spanned radiotherapy, temozolomide, or both; most underwent both.

The CDR3 consists of 17 residues. V lost 3 bases, J lost 1 base, and 9 bases stayed unmatched. Germline V CDR1 and CDR2: SGHTA, FQGNSA. Repertoires were generated with immunoSEQ multiplex PCR, while TCRdb's copy carries only in-frame clones and drops some. The table records 50,000 to 70,000 clones, over 70% of them present only once. This sample's time point: week 23, last vaccination. In every dose of vaccine, 300 ug of mutant IDH1 20-mer peptide was given alongside topical imiquimod. On this clone: The antigen remains unidentified.

The V call is TRBV7-2, the J call TRBJ1-3, with 7 nucleotides matching TRBD1. The receptor comes from a young man with glioma. Material: PBMCs, obtained from a glioma patient whose treatment included an IDH1 peptide vaccine. Here the CDR3 reads CASSFHRGSLSGNTIYF. The CDR3 DNA reads TGTGCCAGCAGCTTCCACAGGGGTTCCCTATCTGGAAACACCATATATTTT.